The 2 T cell receptor beta chains below were found in one sample sequenced in a study of blood T cell repertoires in COVID-19. TCRdb's copy holds only in-frame clones and misses some; the assay was immunoSEQ multiplex PCR. In the table there are under 200,000 clones, around nine tenths of which are singletons. Material for sequencing was PBMCs or T cells enriched from blood (not recorded which). Receptors were obtained from a woman between 50 and 59 years old who had recovered from COVID-19.

This chain connects TRBV12-3 or TRBV12-4 to TRBJ1-2; D possibly corresponds to TRBD1 (5 bases). The CDR3 has 13 residues. The V and J ends lost 7 bases and 6 bases respectively, with 15 bases between them. The CDR3 loop is CASTPWGRHGYTF. CDR3 sequence (DNA): TGTGCCAGCACCCCGTGGGGGAGGCATGGCTACACCTTC.

V and J are TRBV7-9 and TRBJ1-6; maybe TRBD1 (5 bases). Germline values: CDR1 SEHNR, CDR2 FQNEAQ (reference sequence). Trimming left V 1 base short and J 8 bases short, with 6 bases between. CDR3 size: 13 residues. The CDR3 region is CASSLEGYSPLHF. CDR3 sequence (DNA): TGTGCCAGCAGCTTAGAGGGGTATTCACCCCTCCACTTT.